A single sample is the source of the 13 T cell receptor beta chains below, sequenced in a study of neurological immune-mediated disorders. TCRdb redid the calling of the 5' RACE reads with MiXCR, one entry per CDR3 protein. Among tens of thousands of distinct CDR3 sequences listed, roughly a tenth were seen once. Time point indicated: longitudinal time-point 1 (baseline). Sample: PBMCs. Receptors originate from a male donor with HTLV-1-associated myelopathy (HAM/TSP).

For this clonotype: The DNA is omitted, as the CDR3 cannot be located on it reliably, and the CDR3 follows TCRdb's listing. The chain uses TRBV5-6 and TRBJ2-7; TRBD1, the table's D call, lacks a check against the DNA. Germline V gene data show CDR1 as SGHDT and CDR2 as YYEEEE. The CDR3 length equals 19 residues, ends included. CDR3: CASSFYICSAKHRVYEQYF.

This clonotype was observed many times. The rearrangement links TRBV28 to TRBJ1-2; unclear D gene. Germline values: CDR1 MDHEN, CDR2 SYDVKM. Trimming shortened V by 6 bases and J by 1 base, and 12 bases separated the two germline ends. This CDR3 has 14 residues. The CDR3 nucleotides are TGTGCCAGCAGCCCAAATTCCCTTAACTATGGCTACACCTTC. It codes for CASSPNSLNYGYTF.

This clonotype occurred many times. This chain joins TRBV27 and TRBJ2-7; 8 bases match TRBD1. Germline-derived CDR1 and CDR2 are MNHEY and SMNVEV (reference sequence). The CDR3 covers 15 residues. Trimming cost V 0 bases and J 2 bases; bases outside gene matches: 3. The CDR3 loop reads CASSLSVGQAYEQYF. Here the CDR3 DNA reads TGTGCCAGCAGTTTATCGGTGGGACAGGCCTACGAGCAGTACTTC.

This clonotype was recorded many times. V gene TRBV20-1 combines with J gene TRBJ1-1; a weak D match, TRBD1 (5 bases). The CDR3 sequence is 12 residues long. V was shortened by 5 bases and J by 11 bases, with 18 bases between the two germline ends. Germline CDR1 reads DFQATT; CDR2 reads SNEGSKA (reference sequence). CDR3 protein: CSAPGLLLRAFF. The CDR3 coding sequence is TGCAGTGCTCCGGGACTCCTTTTGAGGGCTTTCTTT.

This clonotype has ten or more counts. The chain links TRBV7-2 to TRBJ2-2; 7 bases line up with TRBD1. CDR1 and CDR2 (germline): SGHTA, FQGNSA. V lost 5 bases and J lost 6; bases outside the gene matches: 9. CDR3 length: 15 residues. The DNA of the CDR3 is TGTGCCAGCAGCACAGGGGTTTGGGTGTCCGGGGAGCTGTTTTTT. This gives the protein CASSTGVWVSGELFF.

The chain uses TRBV5-5 and TRBJ2-2, with 7 nucleotides matching TRBD1. J was trimmed by 2 bases and V by 2 bases; bases with no gene match: 6. The CDR3 spans 16 residues. The germline gives CDR1 SGHKS, CDR2 YYEKEE (reference sequence). The CDR3 coding sequence is TGTGCCAGCAGCTTTATGAAGGGGGCTAACACCGGGGAGCTGTTTTTT. This encodes CASSFMKGANTGELFF.

V usage is TRBV10-3 and J usage is TRBJ2-5; D is uncertain. Trimming left V 2 bases short and J 1 base short, with 8 bases between. The CDR3 runs 14 residues. Germline V gene data show CDR1 as ENHRY and CDR2 as SYGVKD. The CDR3 DNA sequence: TGTGCCATCAGTGAGGGACGGGCCCAAGAGACCCAGTACTTC. Translated: CAISEGRAQETQYF.

This clonotype appeared a few times. Written as DNA, the CDR3 is TGTGCCAGCAGCTCAGGGCAGGGTACTGAAGCTTTCTTT. Its translation is CASSSGQGTEAFF. The V call is TRBV7-9, the J call TRBJ1-1; possibly TRBD1 for D (5 bases). The germline V gene encodes CDR1 SEHNR and CDR2 FQNEAQ (reference sequence). V was pared by 4 bases and J by 5 bases, with 11 bases between. There are 13 residues in the CDR3.

This clonotype was detected ten times or more. The rearrangement links TRBV9 to TRBJ1-1; 8 nucleotides align to TRBD1. V trimming: 0 bases; J trimming: 4 bases; junction bases outside the gene matches: 2. The CDR3 has 14 amino acids. The germline gives CDR1 SGDLS, CDR2 YYNGEE. The CDR3 here is CASSVGGQGTEAFF. The DNA for the CDR3 is TGTGCCAGCAGCGTAGGCGGACAGGGCACTGAAGCTTTCTTT.

This clonotype has at least ten counts. V and J are TRBV7-9 and TRBJ1-4; tentative D call: TRBD1 (5 bases). Trimming pared 8 bases from V and 4 bases from J, leaving 14 bases between. Germline V gene lookup returns CDR1 SEHNR and CDR2 FQNEAQ (reference sequence). The CDR3 consists of 14 residues. The CDR3 sequence: CASGTGEVNEKLFF. The CDR3 region has the DNA TGTGCCAGCGGAACAGGCGAGGTTAATGAAAAACTGTTTTTT.

This clonotype showed up many times. This chain connects TRBV6-5 to TRBJ1-4; no reliable D call. Germline assignment: CDR1 MNHEY and CDR2 SVGAGI. Trimming cost V 7 bases and J 12 bases, with 15 bases left between them. This CDR3 region has 12 residues. The DNA for the CDR3 is TGTGCCAGCAACTCCTTAGAGGGTGAACTGTTTTTT. Amino acid sequence: CASNSLEGELFF.

This clonotype was recorded many times. The rearrangement links TRBV7-9 to TRBJ1-1; the D is unclear. Germline CDR1 is SEHNR and CDR2 is FQNEAQ (reference sequence). The CDR3 length is 14 residues. Trimming took 2 bases from V and 4 from J, leaving 11 bases between them. The CDR3 loop reads CASSLMESGTEAFF. The CDR3 coding sequence is TGTGCCAGCAGCTTAATGGAGTCGGGCACTGAAGCTTTCTTT. The full variable domain, in which reference TRBV7-9 and TRBJ1-1 provide the parts outside the CDR3, is DTGVSQNPRHKITKRGQNVTFRCDPISEHNRLYWYRQTLGQGPEFLTYFQNEAQLEKSRLLSDRFSAERPKGSFSTLEIQRTEQGDSAMYLCASSLMESGTEAFFGQGTRLTVV.

This clonotype was found many times. V usage is TRBV28 and J usage is TRBJ2-3; no definite D call. The CDR3 length is 16 residues. V lost 5 bases and J lost 4, with 19 bases in between. Germline V gene sequence: CDR1 MDHEN, CDR2 SYDVKM. CDR3: CASSQRRTTAPDTQYF. CDR3 bases: TGTGCCAGCAGTCAACGACGGACCACCGCACCAGATACGCAGTATTTT.